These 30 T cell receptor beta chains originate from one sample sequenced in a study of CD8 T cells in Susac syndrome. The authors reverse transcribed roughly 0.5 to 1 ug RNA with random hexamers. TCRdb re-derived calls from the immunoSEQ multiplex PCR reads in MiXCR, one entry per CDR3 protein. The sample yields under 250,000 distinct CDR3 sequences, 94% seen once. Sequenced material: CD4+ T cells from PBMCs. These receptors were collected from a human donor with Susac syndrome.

CDR3 nucleotides: TGTGCCAGTAGTCTTGGGACAGGGGGCTTTACTGAAGCTTTCTTT. Its protein product is CASSLGTGGFTEAFF. V and J are TRBV19 and TRBJ1-1; 12 bases are a match to TRBD1. V lost 5 bases and J lost 5; bases outside the gene matches: 6. Germline V CDR1 and CDR2: LNHDA, SQIVND (reference sequence). CDR3 length: 15 amino acids.

In DNA, the CDR3 is TGCGCCAGCAGCTTGGAGGGGTCCAAAGGCTACACCTTC. Protein sequence: CASSLEGSKGYTF. This chain uses TRBV5-1 with TRBJ1-2; D is perhaps TRBD1 (5 bases). Per the germline V gene, CDR1 is SGHRS and CDR2 is YFSETQ. V was shortened by 0 bases and J by 8 bases, with 11 bases between the two germline ends. CDR3 length: 13 residues.

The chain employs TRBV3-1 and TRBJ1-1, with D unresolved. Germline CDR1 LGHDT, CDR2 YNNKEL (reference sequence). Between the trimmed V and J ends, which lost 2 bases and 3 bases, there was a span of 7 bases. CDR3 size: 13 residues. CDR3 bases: TGTGCCAGCAGCCAAACAATGGACACTGAAGCTTTCTTT. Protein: CASSQTMDTEAFF.

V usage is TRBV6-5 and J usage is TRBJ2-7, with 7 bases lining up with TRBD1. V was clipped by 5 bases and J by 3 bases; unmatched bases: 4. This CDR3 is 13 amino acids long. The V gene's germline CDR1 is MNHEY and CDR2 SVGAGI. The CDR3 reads CASSQTGDYEQYF. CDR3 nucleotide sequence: TGTGCCAGCAGTCAAACAGGGGACTACGAGCAGTACTTC.

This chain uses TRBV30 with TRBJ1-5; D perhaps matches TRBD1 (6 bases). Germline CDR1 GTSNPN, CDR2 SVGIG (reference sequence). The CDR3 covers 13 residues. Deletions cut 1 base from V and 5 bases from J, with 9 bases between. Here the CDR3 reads CAWSAGEYQPQHF. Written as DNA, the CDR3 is TGTGCCTGGAGTGCAGGGGAATATCAGCCCCAGCATTTT.

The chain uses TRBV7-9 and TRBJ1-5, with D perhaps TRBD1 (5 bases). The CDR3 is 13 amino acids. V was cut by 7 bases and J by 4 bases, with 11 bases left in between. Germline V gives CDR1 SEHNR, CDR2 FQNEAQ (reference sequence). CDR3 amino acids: CASTLGDNQPQHF. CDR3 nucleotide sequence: TGTGCCAGCACCCTGGGGGATAATCAGCCCCAGCATTTT.

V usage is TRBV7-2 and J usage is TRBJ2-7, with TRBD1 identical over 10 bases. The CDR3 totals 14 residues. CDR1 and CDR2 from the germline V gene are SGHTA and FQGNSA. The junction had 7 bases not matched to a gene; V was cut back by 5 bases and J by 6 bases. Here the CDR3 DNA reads TGTGCCAGCAGCCGCCGGGACAGGGGCTCCGAGCAGTACTTC. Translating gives CASSRRDRGSEQYF.

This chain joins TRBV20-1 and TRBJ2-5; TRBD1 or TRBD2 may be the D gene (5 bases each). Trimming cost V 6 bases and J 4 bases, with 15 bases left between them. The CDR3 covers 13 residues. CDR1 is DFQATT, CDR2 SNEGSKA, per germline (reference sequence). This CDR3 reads CSAWDHLGETQYF. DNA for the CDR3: TGCAGTGCCTGGGACCACTTGGGAGAGACCCAGTACTTC.

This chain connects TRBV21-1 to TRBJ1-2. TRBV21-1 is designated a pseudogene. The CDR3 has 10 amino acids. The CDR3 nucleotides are TGTGCCAGCAGGGGTAATGGCTACACCTTC. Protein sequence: CASRGNGYTF.

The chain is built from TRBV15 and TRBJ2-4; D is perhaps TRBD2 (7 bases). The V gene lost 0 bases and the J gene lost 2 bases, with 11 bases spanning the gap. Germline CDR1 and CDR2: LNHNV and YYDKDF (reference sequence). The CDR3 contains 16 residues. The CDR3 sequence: CATSRERGATKNIQYF. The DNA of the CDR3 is TGTGCCACCAGCAGAGAACGGGGGGCGACCAAAAACATTCAGTACTTC.

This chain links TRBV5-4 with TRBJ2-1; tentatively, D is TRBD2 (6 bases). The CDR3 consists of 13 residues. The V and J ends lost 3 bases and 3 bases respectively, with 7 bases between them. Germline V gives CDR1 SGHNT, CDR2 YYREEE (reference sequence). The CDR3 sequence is CASSSGDYNEQFF. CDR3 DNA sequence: TGTGCCAGCAGCTCGGGGGACTACAATGAGCAGTTCTTC.

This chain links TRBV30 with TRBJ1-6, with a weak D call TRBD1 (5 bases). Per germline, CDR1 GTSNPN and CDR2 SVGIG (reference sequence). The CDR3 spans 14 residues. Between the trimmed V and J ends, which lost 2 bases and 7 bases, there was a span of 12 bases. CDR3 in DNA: TGTGCCTGGAGTTCCGGGACCGAAAATTCACCCCTCCACTTT. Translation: CAWSSGTENSPLHF.

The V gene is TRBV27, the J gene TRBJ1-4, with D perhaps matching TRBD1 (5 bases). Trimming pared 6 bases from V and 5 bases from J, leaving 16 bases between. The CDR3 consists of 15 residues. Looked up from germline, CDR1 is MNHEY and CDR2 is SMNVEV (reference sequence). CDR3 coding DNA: TGTGCCAGCAGGGTGGGAGGGGCTGGCAATGAAAAACTGTTTTTT. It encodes CASRVGGAGNEKLFF. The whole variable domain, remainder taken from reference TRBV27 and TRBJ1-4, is EAQVTQNPRYLITVTGKKLTVTCSQNMNHEYMSWYRQDPGLGLRQIYYSMNVEVTDKGDVPEGYKVSRKEKRNFPLILESPSPNQTSLYFCASRVGGAGNEKLFFGSGTQLSVL.

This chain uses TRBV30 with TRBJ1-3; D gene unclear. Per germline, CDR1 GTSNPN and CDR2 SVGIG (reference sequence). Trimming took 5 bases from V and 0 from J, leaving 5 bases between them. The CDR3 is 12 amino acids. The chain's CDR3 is CAWGVSGNTIYF. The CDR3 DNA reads TGTGCCTGGGGAGTCTCTGGAAACACCATATATTTT.

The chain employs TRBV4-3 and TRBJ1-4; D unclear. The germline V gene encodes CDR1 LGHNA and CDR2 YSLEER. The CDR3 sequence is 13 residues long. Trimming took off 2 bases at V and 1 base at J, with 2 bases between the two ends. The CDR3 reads CASSQRTNEKLFF. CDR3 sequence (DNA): TGCGCCAGCAGCCAACGAACTAATGAAAAACTGTTTTTT.

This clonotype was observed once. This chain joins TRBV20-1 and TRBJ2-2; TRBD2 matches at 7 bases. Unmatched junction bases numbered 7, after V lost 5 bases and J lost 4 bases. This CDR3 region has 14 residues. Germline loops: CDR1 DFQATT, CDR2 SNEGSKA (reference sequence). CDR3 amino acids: CSAEYGGTTGELFF. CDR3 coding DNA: TGCAGTGCTGAGTACGGGGGGACCACCGGGGAGCTGTTTTTT.

The CDR3 DNA reads TGCAGCGTTGTCGGGCTCTACAATGAGCAGTTCTTC. Encoded protein: CSVVGLYNEQFF. The rearrangement joins TRBV29-1 to TRBJ2-1; D unresolved. The CDR3 runs to 12 residues. V lost 4 bases and J lost 3, with 7 bases in between. In germline, CDR1 is SQVTM, CDR2 ANQGSEA.

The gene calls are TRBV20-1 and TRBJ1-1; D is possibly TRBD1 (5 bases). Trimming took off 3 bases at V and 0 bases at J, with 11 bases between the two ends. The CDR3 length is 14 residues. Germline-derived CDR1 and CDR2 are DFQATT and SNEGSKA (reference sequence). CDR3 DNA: TGCAGTGCTAGTTCCAACAGGCTGAACACTGAAGCTTTCTTT. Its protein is CSASSNRLNTEAFF.

CDR3 residues: CASSPEINNEQFF. The CDR3, as DNA: TGTGCCAGCAGCCCAGAGATCAACAATGAGCAGTTCTTC. The chain links TRBV2 to TRBJ2-1; D unclear. V lost 6 bases, J lost 5 bases, and 11 bases lay in between. The CDR3 covers 13 residues. The V gene's germline CDR1 is SNHLY and CDR2 FYNNEI.

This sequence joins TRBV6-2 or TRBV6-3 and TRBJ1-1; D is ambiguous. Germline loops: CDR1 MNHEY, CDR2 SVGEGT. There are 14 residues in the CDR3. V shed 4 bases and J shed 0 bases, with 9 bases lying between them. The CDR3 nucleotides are TGTGCCAGCAGTTCCTGGCCGCTGAACACTGAAGCTTTCTTT. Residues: CASSSWPLNTEAFF.

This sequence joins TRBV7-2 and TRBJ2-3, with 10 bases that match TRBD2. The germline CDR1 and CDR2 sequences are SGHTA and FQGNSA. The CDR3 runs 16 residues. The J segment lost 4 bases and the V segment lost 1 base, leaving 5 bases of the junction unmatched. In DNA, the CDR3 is TGTGCCAGCAGCTTAGGGAGCGGGGGGGGCTCAGATACGCAGTATTTT. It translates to CASSLGSGGGSDTQYF.

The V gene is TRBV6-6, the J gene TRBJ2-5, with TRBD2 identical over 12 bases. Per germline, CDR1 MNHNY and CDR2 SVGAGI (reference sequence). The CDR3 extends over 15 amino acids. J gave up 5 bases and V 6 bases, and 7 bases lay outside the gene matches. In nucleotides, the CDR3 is TGTGCCAGCAGCTCATCTAGCGGGGGGGCGGAGACCCAGTACTTC. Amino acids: CASSSSSGGAETQYF.

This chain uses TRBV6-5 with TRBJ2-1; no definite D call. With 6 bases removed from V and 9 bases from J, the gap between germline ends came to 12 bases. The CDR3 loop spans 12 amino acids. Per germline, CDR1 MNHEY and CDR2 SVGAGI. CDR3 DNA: TGTGCCAGCAGGACCAGTGTAACTGAGCAGTTCTTC. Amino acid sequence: CASRTSVTEQFF.

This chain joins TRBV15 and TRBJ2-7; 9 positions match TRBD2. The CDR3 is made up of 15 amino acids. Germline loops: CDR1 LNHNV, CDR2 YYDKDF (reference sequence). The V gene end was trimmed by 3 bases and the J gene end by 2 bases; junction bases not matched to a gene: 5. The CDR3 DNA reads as TGTGCCACCAGCAGGTACGTAGCGGGGGCCTACGAGCAGTACTTC. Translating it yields CATSRYVAGAYEQYF. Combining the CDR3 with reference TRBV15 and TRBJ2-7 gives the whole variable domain DAMVIQNPRYQVTQFGKPVTLSCSQTLNHNVMYWYQQKSSQAPKLLFHYYDKDFNNEADTPDNFQSRRPNTSFCFLDIRSPGLGDTAMYLCATSRYVAGAYEQYFGPGTRLTVT.

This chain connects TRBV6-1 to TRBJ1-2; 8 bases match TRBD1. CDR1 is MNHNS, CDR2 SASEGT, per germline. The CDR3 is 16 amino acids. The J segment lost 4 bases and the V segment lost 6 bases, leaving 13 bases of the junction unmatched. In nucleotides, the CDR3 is TGTGCCAGCAGACGCACCCAGGGGGCAAGCCCCTATGGCTACACCTTC. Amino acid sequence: CASRRTQGASPYGYTF.

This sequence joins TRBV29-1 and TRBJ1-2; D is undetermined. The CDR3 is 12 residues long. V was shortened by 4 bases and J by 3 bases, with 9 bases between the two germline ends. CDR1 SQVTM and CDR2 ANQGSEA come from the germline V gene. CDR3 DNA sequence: TGCAGCGTTGCTGAGAGCCACTATGGCTACACCTTC. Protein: CSVAESHYGYTF.

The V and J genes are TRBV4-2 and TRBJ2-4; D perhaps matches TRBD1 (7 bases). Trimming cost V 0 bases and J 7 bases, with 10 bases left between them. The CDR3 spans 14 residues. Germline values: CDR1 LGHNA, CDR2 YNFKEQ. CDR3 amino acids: CASSQDQGGNIQYF. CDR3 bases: TGTGCCAGCAGCCAAGATCAGGGGGGCAACATTCAGTACTTC.

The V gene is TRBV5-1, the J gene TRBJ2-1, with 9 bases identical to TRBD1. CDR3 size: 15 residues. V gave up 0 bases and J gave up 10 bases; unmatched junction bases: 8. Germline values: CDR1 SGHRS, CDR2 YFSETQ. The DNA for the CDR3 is TGCGCCAGCAGCTTGGAGTTGACAGGGGGTAGGGAGCAGTTCTTC. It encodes CASSLELTGGREQFF.

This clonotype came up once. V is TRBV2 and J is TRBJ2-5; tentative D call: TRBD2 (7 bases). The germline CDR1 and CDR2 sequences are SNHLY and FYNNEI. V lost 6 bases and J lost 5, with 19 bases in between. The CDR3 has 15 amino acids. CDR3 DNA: TGTGCCAGCAGGGGCGGGGGCATCTTTGTGGAGACCCAGTACTTC. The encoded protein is CASRGGGIFVETQYF.

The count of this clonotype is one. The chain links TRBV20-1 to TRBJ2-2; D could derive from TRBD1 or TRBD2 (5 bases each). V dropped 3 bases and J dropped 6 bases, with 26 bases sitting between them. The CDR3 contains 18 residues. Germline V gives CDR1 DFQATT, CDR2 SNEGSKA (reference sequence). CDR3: CSASPGVSPGPRAGELFF. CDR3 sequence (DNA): TGCAGTGCTAGCCCTGGAGTGTCGCCGGGACCCCGAGCCGGGGAGCTGTTTTTT.